This T cell receptor (beta chain) was found in a study of T-cell reconstitution after alpha-beta-depleted transplantation in children. The CDR3 length is 13 residues. Germline V gives CDR1 SGHRS, CDR2 YFSETQ. V was trimmed by 7 bases and J by 5 bases, leaving 15 bases between them. This sample's TCRbeta library carried unique molecular identifier barcodes. TCRdb itself ran the PCR reads through MiXCR, one entry per CDR3 protein. The repertoire holds about 640,000 distinct CDR3 sequences, with over 15% as singletons. This clonotype was observed at least ten times. The sample was PBMCs from the stem cell graft donor, taken from the stem cell graft. The gene calls are TRBV5-1 and TRBJ2-5; either TRBD1 or TRBD2 may fit D (5 bases each). The clonotype originates from a human donor who donated a stem cell graft to a child with acute myeloid leukemia. CDR3 amino acids: CASGTPGEETQYF. DNA of the CDR3: TGCGCCAGCGGGACCCCTGGGGAGGAGACCCAGTACTTC. Using reference TRBV5-1 and TRBJ2-5 for the parts outside the CDR3, the full variable domain is KAGVTQTPRYLIKTRGQQVTLSCSPISGHRSVSWYQQTPGQGLQFLFEYFSETQRNKGNFPGRFSGRQFSNSRSEMNVSTLELGDSALYLCASGTPGEETQYFGPGTRLLVL.